These 4 T cell receptor beta chains came from one sample sequenced in a study of cytomegalovirus exposure and HLA in healthy donors. PCR involved 60 Vbeta and 13 Jbeta primers. Assay used: immunoSEQ multiplex PCR; TCRdb lists only in-frame clones, some missing. The data hold around 130,000 clones, with 70% to 90% observed a single time. The sample comprised PBMCs. The receptors here all came from a woman between 40 and 55 years old in good health and CMV-seronegative.

Regarding this clone: The junction and the germline gene differ at one end; a read error may be behind it. This CDR3 is also generated by other DNA sequences in the sample. The V and J genes are TRBV7-9 and TRBJ2-3; possibly TRBD1 for D (5 bases). Germline V gene sequence: CDR1 SEHNR, CDR2 FQNEAQ (reference sequence). This CDR3 is built from 12 residues. The chain's CDR3 is CSSSLRGDTQYF. In nucleotides, the CDR3 is TGTTCCAGCAGCTTAAGGGGAGATACGCAGTATTTT.

V is TRBV6-1 and J is TRBJ1-5; a weak D match, TRBD1 (5 bases). Germline V CDR1 and CDR2: MNHNS, SASEGT. V was cut by 0 bases and J by 4 bases, with 16 bases left in between. This CDR3 comprises 17 residues. The chain's CDR3 is CASSEAAPTARNQPQHF. The CDR3 region has the DNA TGTGCCAGCAGTGAAGCCGCCCCGACAGCGCGAAATCAGCCCCAGCATTTT.

This chain uses TRBV6-1 with TRBJ2-7, with TRBD1 matching over 10 bases. Germline CDR1 is MNHNS and CDR2 is SASEGT. The CDR3 covers 14 residues. V gave up 5 bases and J gave up 3 bases; unmatched junction bases: 4. Written as DNA, the CDR3 is TGTGCCAGCAGTCGGGGACAGGGGTTCTACGAGCAGTACTTC. This sequence encodes CASSRGQGFYEQYF.

This clone was found a few times. This sequence joins TRBV18 and TRBJ2-7; possibly TRBD1 for D (6 bases). The CDR3 is made up of 15 amino acids. V was shortened by 6 bases and J by 2 bases, with 17 bases between the two germline ends. The germline CDR1 and CDR2 sequences are KGHSH and LQKENI. CDR3 in amino acids: CASSLVGTPAYEQYF. CDR3 sequence (DNA): TGTGCCAGCTCGCTAGTCGGGACACCAGCCTACGAGCAGTACTTC.